This T cell receptor beta chain was identified during a study of T cells in Graves' hyperthyroidism and ophthalmopathy. Study-level points and caveats: Blood samples included most of the expanded thyroid clonotypes exceeding 0.001. The authors' 13 V-J model separated ophthalmopathy from stable hyperthyroidism.

This clonotype was picked up many times. Its antigen remains unknown. Template material for amplifying TCR beta CDR3 regions consisted of RNA transcripts. TCR CDR3 regions were first amplified by RT-PCR with HTBI primers. TCRdb re-called the multiplex PCR reads with MiXCR, one entry per CDR3 protein. Of a few hundred thousand distinct CDR3 sequences listed, approximately 14% were seen once; the top ten hold under 7.5%. Patients aged 18 to 65 with hyperthyroidism were newly diagnosed, with duration under 2 months. PBMCs were obtained from 10 ml fresh peripheral blood. Germline V gene sequence: CDR1 DFQATT, CDR2 SNEGSKA (reference sequence). After removal of 5 bases from V and 7 bases from J, the junction contained 10 bases not matched to a gene. The CDR3 loop spans 15 amino acids.

This receptor was obtained from a woman aged 25 to 39 with Graves' hyperthyroidism. The V and J genes are TRBV20-1 and TRBJ2-1; TRBD1 matches 11 bases. Sequencing was done on a sample of blood. The CDR3 sequence: CSAAPGTGGLNEQFF. The CDR3 DNA sequence: TGCAGTGCTGCCCCCGGGACAGGGGGTTTGAATGAGCAGTTCTTC.